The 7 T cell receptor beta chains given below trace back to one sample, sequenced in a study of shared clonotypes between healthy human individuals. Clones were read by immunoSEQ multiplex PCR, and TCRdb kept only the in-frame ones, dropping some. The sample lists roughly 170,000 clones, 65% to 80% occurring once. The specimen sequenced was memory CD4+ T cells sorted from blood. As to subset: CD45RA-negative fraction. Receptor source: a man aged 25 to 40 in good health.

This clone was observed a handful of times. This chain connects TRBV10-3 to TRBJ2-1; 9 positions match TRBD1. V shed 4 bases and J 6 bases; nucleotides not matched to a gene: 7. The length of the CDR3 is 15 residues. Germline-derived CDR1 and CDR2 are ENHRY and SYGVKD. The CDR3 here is CAISVDRDRVNEQFF. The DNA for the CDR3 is TGTGCCATCAGTGTTGACCGGGACAGGGTCAATGAGCAGTTCTTC.

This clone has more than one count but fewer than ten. CDR3 sequence reads: CAIMGGRADKQYF. The CDR3 DNA follows: TGTGCCATCATGGGGGGCCGTGCGGACAAGCAGTACTTC. The V call is TRBV10-3, the J call TRBJ2-7; D is perhaps TRBD1 or TRBD2 (6 bases each). V was trimmed by 7 bases and J by 8 bases, leaving 18 bases between them. Looked up from germline, CDR1 is ENHRY and CDR2 is SYGVKD. The CDR3 extends over 13 amino acids.

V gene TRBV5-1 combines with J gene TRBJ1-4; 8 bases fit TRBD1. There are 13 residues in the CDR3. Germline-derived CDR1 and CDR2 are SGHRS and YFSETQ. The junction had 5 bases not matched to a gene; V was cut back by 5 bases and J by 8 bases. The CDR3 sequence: CASRRTGMEKLFF. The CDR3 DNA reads TGCGCCAGCAGGAGGACAGGGATGGAAAAACTGTTTTTT.

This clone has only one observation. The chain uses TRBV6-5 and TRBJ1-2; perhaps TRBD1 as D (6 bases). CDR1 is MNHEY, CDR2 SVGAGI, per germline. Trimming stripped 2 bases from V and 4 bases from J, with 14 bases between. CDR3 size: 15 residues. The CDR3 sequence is CASSYTRQVAYGYTF. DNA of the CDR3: TGTGCCAGCAGTTACACCCGACAGGTCGCCTATGGCTACACCTTC.

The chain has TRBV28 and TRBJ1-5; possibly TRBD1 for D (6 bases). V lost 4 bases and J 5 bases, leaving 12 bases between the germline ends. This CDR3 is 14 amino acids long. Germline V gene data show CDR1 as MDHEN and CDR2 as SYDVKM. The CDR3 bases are TGTGCCAGCAGTTCAGGGGATGGCTATCAGCCCCAGCATTTT. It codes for CASSSGDGYQPQHF. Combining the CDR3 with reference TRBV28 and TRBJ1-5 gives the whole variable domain DVKVTQSSRYLVKRTGEKVFLECVQDMDHENMFWYRQDPGLGLRLIYFSYDVKMKEKGDIPEGYSVSREKKERFSLILESASTNQTSMYLCASSSGDGYQPQHFGDGTRLSIL.

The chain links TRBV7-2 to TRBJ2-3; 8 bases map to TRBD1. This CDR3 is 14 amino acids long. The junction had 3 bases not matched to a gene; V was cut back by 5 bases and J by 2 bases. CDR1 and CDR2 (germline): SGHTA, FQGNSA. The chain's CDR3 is CASSRDRSTDTQYF. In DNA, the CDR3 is TGTGCCAGCAGCAGGGACAGGTCCACAGATACGCAGTATTTT.

The CDR3 DNA is TGTGCCAGCAGGCCTGGCGGGGACGAGCAGTTCTTC. Residues: CASRPGGDEQFF. The chain joins TRBV6-6 to TRBJ2-1; D is possibly TRBD2 (6 bases). CDR1 and CDR2 (germline): MNHNY, SVGAGI (reference sequence). Trimming removed 6 bases from V and 10 bases from J, with 13 bases in between. This CDR3 region has 12 residues.